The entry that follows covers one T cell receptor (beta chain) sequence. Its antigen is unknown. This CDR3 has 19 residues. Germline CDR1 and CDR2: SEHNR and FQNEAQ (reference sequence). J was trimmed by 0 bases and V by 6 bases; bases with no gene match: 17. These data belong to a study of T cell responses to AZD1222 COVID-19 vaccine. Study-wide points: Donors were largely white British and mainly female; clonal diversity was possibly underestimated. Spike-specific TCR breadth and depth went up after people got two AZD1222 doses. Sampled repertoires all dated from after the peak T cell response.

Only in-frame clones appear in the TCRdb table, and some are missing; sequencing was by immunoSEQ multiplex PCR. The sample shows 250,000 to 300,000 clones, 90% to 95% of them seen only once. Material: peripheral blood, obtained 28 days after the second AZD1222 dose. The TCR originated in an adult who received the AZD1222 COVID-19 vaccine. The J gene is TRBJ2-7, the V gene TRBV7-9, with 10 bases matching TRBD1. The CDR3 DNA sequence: TGTGCCAGCAGTTTTAGAGGGACAGGGGCGAGAAAGAGCTCCTACGAGCAGTACTTC. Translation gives CASSFRGTGARKSSYEQYF.